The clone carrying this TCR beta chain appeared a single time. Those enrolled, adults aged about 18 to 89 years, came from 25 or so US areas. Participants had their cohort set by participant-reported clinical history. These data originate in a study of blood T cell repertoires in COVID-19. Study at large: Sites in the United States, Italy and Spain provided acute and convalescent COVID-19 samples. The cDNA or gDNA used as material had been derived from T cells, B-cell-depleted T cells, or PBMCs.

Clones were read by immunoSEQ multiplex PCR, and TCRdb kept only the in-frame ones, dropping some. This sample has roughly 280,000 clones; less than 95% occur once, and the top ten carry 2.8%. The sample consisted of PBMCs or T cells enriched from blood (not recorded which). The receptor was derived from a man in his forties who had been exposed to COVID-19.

The chain's CDR3 is CASSLGGKAGVNTEAFF. CDR3 nucleotide sequence: TGCGCCAGCAGCTTGGGGGGTAAGGCGGGAGTCAACACTGAAGCTTTCTTT. The V gene is TRBV5-1, the J gene TRBJ1-1; D unclear. Germline V CDR1 and CDR2: SGHRS, YFSETQ. CDR3 length: 17 amino acids. Trimming took 0 bases from V and 2 from J, leaving 17 bases between them. The entire variable domain, with the rest obtained from reference TRBV5-1 and TRBJ1-1, is as follows: KAGVTQTPRYLIKTRGQQVTLSCSPISGHRSVSWYQQTPGQGLQFLFEYFSETQRNKGNFPGRFSGRQFSNSRSEMNVSTLELGDSALYLCASSLGGKAGVNTEAFFGQGTRLTVV.